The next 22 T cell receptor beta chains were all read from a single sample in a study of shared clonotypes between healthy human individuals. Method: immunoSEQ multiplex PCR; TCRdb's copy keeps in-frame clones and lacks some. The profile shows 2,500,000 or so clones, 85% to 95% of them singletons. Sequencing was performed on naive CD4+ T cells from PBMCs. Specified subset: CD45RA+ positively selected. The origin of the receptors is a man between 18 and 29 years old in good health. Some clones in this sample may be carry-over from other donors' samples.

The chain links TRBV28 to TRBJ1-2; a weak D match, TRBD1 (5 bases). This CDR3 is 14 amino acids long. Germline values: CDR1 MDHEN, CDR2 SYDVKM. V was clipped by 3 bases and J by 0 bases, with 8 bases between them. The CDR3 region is CASSFGGTNYGYTF. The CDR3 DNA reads TGTGCCAGCAGTTTTGGGGGAACTAACTATGGCTACACCTTC.

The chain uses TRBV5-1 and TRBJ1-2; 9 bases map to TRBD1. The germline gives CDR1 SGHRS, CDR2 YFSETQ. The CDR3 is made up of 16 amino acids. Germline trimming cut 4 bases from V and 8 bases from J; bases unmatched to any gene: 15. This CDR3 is CASSRDPNRGQDGYTF. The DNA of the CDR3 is TGCGCCAGCAGCCGGGATCCCAACAGGGGGCAGGACGGCTACACCTTC.

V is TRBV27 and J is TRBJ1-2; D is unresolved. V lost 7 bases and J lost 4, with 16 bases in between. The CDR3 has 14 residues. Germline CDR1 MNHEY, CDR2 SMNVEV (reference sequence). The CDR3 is CASNPSSRPYGYTF. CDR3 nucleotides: TGTGCCAGCAACCCCTCGTCCCGGCCCTATGGCTACACCTTC.

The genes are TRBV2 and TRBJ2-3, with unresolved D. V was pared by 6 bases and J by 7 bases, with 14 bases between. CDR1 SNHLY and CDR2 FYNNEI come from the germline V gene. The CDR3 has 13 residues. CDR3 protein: CASRGRMVNTQYF. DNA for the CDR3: TGTGCCAGCAGAGGACGGATGGTAAATACGCAGTATTTT.

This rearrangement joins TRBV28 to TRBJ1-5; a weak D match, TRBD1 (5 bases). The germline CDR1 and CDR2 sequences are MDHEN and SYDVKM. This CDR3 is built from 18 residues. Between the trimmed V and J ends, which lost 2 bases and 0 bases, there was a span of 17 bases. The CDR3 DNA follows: TGTGCCAGCAGTTTAGGAACCGGGGCAGGCTATAGCAATCAGCCCCAGCATTTT. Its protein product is CASSLGTGAGYSNQPQHF.

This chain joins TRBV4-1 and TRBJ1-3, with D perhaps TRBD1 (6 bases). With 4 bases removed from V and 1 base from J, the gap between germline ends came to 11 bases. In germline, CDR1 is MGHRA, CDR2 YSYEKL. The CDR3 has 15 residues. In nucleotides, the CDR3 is TGCGCCAGCAGCCCGACGACAGGTTCTGGAAACACCATATATTTT. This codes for CASSPTTGSGNTIYF.

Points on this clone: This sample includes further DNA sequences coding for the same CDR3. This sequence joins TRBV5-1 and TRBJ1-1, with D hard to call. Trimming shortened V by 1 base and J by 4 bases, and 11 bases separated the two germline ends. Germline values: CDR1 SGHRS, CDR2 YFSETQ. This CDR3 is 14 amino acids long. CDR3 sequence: CASSLLDRSTEAFF. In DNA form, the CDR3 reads TGCGCCAGCAGCTTGCTGGACCGCTCCACTGAAGCTTTCTTT. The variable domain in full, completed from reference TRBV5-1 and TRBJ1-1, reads KAGVTQTPRYLIKTRGQQVTLSCSPISGHRSVSWYQQTPGQGLQFLFEYFSETQRNKGNFPGRFSGRQFSNSRSEMNVSTLELGDSALYLCASSLLDRSTEAFFGQGTRLTVV.

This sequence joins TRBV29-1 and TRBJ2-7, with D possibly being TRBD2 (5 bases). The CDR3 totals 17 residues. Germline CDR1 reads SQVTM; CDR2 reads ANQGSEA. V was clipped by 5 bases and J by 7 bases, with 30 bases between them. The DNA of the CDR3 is TGCAGCGTTCGGCGTGGCAGGTCCACCCAAGGACTGGGTGAGCAGTACTTC. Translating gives CSVRRGRSTQGLGEQYF.

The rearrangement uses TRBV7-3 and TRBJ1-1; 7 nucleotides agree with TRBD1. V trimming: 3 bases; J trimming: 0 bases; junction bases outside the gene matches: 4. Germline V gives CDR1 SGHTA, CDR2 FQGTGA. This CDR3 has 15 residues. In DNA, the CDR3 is TGTGCCAGCAGCTTCGGGGGACAGTTGAACACTGAAGCTTTCTTT. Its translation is CASSFGGQLNTEAFF.

The CDR3 nucleotides read TGTGCCAGCAGCCCCGGGACAGGGACTTATGGCTACACCTTC. Translating gives CASSPGTGTYGYTF. This chain uses TRBV11-2 with TRBJ1-2; TRBD1 matches 9 bases. CDR3 length: 14 amino acids. Trimming cost V 5 bases and J 5 bases; bases outside gene matches: 6. CDR1 is SGHAT and CDR2 is FQNNGV in the germline V gene. Complete variable domain (other parts from reference TRBV11-2 and TRBJ1-2): EAGVAQSPRYKIIEKRQSVAFWCNPISGHATLYWYQQILGQGPKLLIQFQNNGVVDDSQLPKDRFSAERLKGVDSTLKIQPAKLEDSAVYLCASSPGTGTYGYTFGSGTRLTVV.

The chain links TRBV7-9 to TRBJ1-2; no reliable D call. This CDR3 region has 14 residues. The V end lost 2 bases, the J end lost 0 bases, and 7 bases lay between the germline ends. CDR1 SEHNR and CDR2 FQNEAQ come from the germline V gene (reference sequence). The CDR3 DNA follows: TGTGCCAGCAGCTTAAATAGCGCTAACTATGGCTACACCTTC. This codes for CASSLNSANYGYTF.

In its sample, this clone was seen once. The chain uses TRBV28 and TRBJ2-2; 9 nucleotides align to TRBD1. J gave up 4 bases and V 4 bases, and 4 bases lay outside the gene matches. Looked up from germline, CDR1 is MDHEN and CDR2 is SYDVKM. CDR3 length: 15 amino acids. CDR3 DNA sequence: TGTGCCAGCAGTTACAACAGGGGGCGCACCGGGGAGCTGTTTTTT. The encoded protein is CASSYNRGRTGELFF.

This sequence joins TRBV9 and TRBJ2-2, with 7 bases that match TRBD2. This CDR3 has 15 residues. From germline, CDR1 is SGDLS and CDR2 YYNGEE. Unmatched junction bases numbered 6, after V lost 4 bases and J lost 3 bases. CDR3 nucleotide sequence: TGTGCCAGCAGCCCCGGGACTATCGACACCGGGGAGCTGTTTTTT. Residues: CASSPGTIDTGELFF.

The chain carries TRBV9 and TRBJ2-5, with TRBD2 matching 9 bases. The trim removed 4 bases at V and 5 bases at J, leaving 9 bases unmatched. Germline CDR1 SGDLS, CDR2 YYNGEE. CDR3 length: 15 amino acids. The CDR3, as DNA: TGTGCCAGCAGCCCGTGGTCTAGCGGGAAGGAGACCCAGTACTTC. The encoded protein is CASSPWSSGKETQYF.

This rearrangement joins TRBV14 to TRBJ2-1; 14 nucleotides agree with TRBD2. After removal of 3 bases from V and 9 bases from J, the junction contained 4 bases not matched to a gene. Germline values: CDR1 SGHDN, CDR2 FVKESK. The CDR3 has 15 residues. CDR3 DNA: TGTGCCAGCAGCCAGACTAGCGGGAGGGCCGTTGAGCAGTTCTTC. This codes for CASSQTSGRAVEQFF.

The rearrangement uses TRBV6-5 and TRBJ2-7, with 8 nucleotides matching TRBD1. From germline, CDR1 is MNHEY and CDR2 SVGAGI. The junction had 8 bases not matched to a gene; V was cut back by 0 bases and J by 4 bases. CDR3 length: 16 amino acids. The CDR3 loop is CASSYSWTRGQYEQYF. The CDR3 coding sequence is TGTGCCAGCAGTTACTCCTGGACCAGGGGGCAATACGAGCAGTACTTC.

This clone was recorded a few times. The DNA for the CDR3 is TGTGCCAGCAGTCTACGGAAAGTCACTGAAGCTTTCTTT. It is translated as CASSLRKVTEAFF. The chain couples TRBV27 to TRBJ1-1; no clear D gene. Trimming shortened V by 5 bases and J by 4 bases, and 11 bases separated the two germline ends. The length of the CDR3 is 13 residues. Germline-derived CDR1 and CDR2 are MNHEY and SMNVEV (reference sequence).

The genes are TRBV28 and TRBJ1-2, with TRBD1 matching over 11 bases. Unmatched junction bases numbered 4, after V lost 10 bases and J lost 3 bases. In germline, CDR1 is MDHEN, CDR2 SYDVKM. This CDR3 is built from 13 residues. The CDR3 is CATAGQGDYGYTF. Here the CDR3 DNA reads TGTGCCACCGCGGGACAGGGGGACTATGGCTACACCTTC.

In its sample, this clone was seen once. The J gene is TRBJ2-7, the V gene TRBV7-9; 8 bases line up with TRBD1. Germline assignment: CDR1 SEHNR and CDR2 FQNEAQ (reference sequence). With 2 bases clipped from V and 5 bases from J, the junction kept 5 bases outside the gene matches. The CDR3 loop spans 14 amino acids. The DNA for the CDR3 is TGTGCCAGCAGCTTAAACCAGGGGGCGGACGAGCAGTACTTC. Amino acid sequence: CASSLNQGADEQYF.

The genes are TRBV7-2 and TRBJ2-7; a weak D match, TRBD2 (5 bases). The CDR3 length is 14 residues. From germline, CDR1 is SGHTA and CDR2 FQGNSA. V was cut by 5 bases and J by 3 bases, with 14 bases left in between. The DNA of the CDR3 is TGTGCCAGCAGCCGAGGTTTTGGAGGCTACGAGCAGTACTTC. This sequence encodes CASSRGFGGYEQYF.

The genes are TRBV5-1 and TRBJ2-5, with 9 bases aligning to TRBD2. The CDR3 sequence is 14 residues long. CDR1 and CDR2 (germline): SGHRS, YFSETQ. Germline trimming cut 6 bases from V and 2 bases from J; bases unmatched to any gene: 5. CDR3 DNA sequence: TGCGCCAGCAACGTCCTAGCGGGGCAAGAGACCCAGTACTTC. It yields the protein CASNVLAGQETQYF.

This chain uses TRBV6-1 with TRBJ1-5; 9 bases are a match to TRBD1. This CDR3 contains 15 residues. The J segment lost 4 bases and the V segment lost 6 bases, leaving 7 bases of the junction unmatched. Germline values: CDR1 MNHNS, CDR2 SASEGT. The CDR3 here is CASSGQGLGNQPQHF. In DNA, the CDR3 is TGTGCCAGCAGCGGACAGGGGCTTGGAAATCAGCCCCAGCATTTT.